This record concerns one T cell receptor (beta chain) sequence. CDR3 length: 16 residues. Germline loops: CDR1 SGDLS, CDR2 YYNGEE. With 3 bases clipped from V and 0 bases from J, the junction kept 6 bases outside the gene matches. Libraries were prepared by immunoSEQ multiplex PCR; TCRdb keeps only in-frame clonotypes and omits some of them. The table shows a few hundred thousand clones, with 85% occurring only once. This sample was taken from a study of blood T cell repertoires in COVID-19. Study-level information: The cDNA or gDNA used as material had been derived from T cells, B-cell-depleted T cells, or PBMCs.

The TCR sequence derives from a man between 35 and 55 years old who had recovered from COVID-19. The specimen sequenced was PBMCs or T cells enriched from blood (not recorded which). The genes are TRBV9 and TRBJ1-1; TRBD1 matches 9 bases. This CDR3 is CASSATGGGMNTEAFF. As DNA, the CDR3 is TGTGCCAGCAGCGCCACAGGGGGCGGGATGAACACTGAAGCTTTCTTT.